This T cell receptor (beta chain) came from a study of cytomegalovirus exposure and HLA in healthy donors (dated by TCRdb to the late 2010s). At the level of the whole study: According to an earlier analysis of around 600 of the donors, roughly 180 million T cells yielded 117 million unique TCR beta sequences and 250 to 350 Gb of sequence data. An early release that covered several hundred HLA-typed donors contained approximately 300 gigabases of sequencing data and tens of millions of unique TCR sequences. Among the roughly 380 genotyped donors, roughly 80% belonged to the genetic ancestry cluster associated with self-reported Caucasian donors. The study aimed to test whether cataloging public T cell receptors could reveal signatures of past pathogen exposure. The study profiled the T cell repertoires of more than 500 subjects by immunosequencing and related them to cytomegalovirus serostatus. In addition to the first cohort of approximately 670 subjects, a separate validation cohort of 120 different subjects was used. To predict cytomegalovirus infection status, the study combined high-throughput TCR immunosequencing, statistical association of individual TCRs with disease status, and machine learning. In a later analysis, previously published TCR beta repertoires from more than 500 donors were re-analyzed and high-resolution HLA genotyping was added so that TCR occurrence patterns could be studied. The later analysis used no new phenotypic data to find candidate immune exposures, relying instead on TCR beta sequences and their occurrence across donors. To decide whether each TCR beta V gene segment behaved as functional or pseudogenic, an earlier analysis of some 600 of the donors relied on high-throughput TCR beta sequencing. Alongside the repertoire data, information on donor age, sex, ethnicity and CMV serostatus was compiled. A later genetic analysis took genome-wide SNP genotypes for 398 of the 666 donors and used that subset as a discovery cohort. Every repertoire in the discovery cohort had been generated on one and the same sequencing platform. HLA typing covered class I and class II loci at four-digit resolution. The number of typed donors differed by locus: 629-630 for A, B, C, DRB1 and DQB1; 522 for DQA1; 606 for DPA1; and roughly 470 for DPB1. Because of strong linkage in the cohort, roughly five DR-DQ haplotypes were treated as single units for association and clustering. Among some 410 genotyped donors of the cohort, an average of around 240,000 unique TCR beta nucleotide sequences were sequenced per donor, about a sixth of them non-productive.

The cohort was made up of approximately 670 healthy bone marrow donors. At the time of sampling, all cohort members were nominally healthy, though unrecorded immune exposures were likely present. The donor tested CMV seropositive and was one of the 289 seropositive cohort members. A peripheral blood sample was provided by each donor, and peripheral blood mononuclear cells were used for TCR beta sequencing. Genomic DNA was extracted from the blood cell samples with the Qiagen DNeasy Blood Extraction Kit. Overall results and qualifications from the work: Roughly uniform sequencing depth across donors was assumed in presence/absence analyses, although this assumption may not hold. Strong co-occurrence of HLA alleles, especially DR and DQ, made assigning TCR associations to individual alleles difficult. Because HLA typing was missing for some donors at each locus, association tests included only the typed subset. Most TCR sequences were seen in very few donors, while some public TCRs were found in many individuals. In vitro tests confirmed that three of the cytomegalovirus-associated TCR beta chains recognize cytomegalovirus antigens. According to a later analysis, TCR association rates differed among HLA loci, with DRB1 alleles showing the most associated TCRs and HLA-C alleles showing the fewest. CMV serostatus was the only immune exposure information available for the cohort. According to a later genetic analysis, donors in an Asian-associated ancestry cluster had fewer N-insertions in productive TCRs than the roughly 670-donor mean. Linkage disequilibrium might explain the correlated functional status among segregating V segments, but an unknown experimental factor could not be excluded. In an earlier analysis of roughly 560 of the donors, most TCR beta V segments were observed in productive rearrangements about 90% or about 30% of the time, broadly matching IMGT annotations. Because counts were too low, approximately 18 rarely observed V segments, including chromosome 9 orphons, were excluded from the earlier analysis of 587 of the donors. The classifier was reported to diagnose cytomegalovirus status with high specificity and sensitivity in both the original and validation cohorts. This cohort had only TCR beta chains sequenced, and the lack of alpha or paired-chain data limited which features could be detected. The 87-base-pair reads could not distinguish some IMGT-functional V segments, including TRBV6-2 and TRBV6-3, so those segments were excluded. A later analysis found that HLA-associated TCR beta chains were more clonally expanded and had lower generation probabilities than equally common non-associated chains. The study gave a list of under 200 TCR beta chains associated with cytomegalovirus. Specific HLA alleles were associated with more than 15,000 TCR beta sequences at a false discovery rate of 0.05 in a later analysis. A further reported finding was that TCR beta sequences accurately predicted the HLA-A and HLA-B alleles for most subjects in the first cohort. The authors suggested that the approach could potentially be generalized to other disease states and immunological phenotypes. In a later analysis, several top co-occurrence clusters were reported to appear linked to parvovirus B19, influenza, CMV and Epstein-Barr virus. V-gene and J-gene trimming of TCR beta chains was associated with a missense DCLRE1C variant in a later genetic analysis, and the association was replicated in an independent cohort. A group of highly shared sequence variants was considered likely to be a technical artifact of the sequencing pipeline. Most CMV-associated TCR beta chains appeared to be HLA-restricted in a later analysis, and the HLA associations seemed to be driven largely by CMV exposure.

As regards this clone: Its cognate antigen has yet to be identified.

The germline V gene gives CDR1 as SNHLY and CDR2 as FYNNEI. Reading from cysteine to phenylalanine, the CDR3 counts 11 amino acids. Only the CDR3 DNA stays, 33 bases, in frame from base 1. V trim: 9 bases; J trim: 5 bases; unmatched bases: 2. The library was prepared using the immunoSEQ multiplex PCR assay. A mixture of 60 forward primers for TCR Vbeta segments and 13 reverse primers for TCR Jbeta segments was used in the multiplex PCR. The CDR3 region of rearranged TCR beta genes was amplified from genomic DNA with a multiplex PCR assay. On the Illumina HiSeq System, the amplified TCR beta libraries were sequenced as 87-base-pair reads. In the paper's pipeline: A later analysis counted about 82 million unique TCR beta chains across the 690 or so repertoires, and about 10 million of these chains were shared by at least two donors. To remove PCR and sequencing errors, raw reads were error-corrected and collapsed into unique sequences using a nearest-neighbor algorithm that merged closely related sequences. V, D and J gene segments were assigned by aligning CDR3 sequences to IMGT reference sequences. Each retained sequence needed at least a six-nucleotide match to both a V gene segment and a J gene segment. Rearrangements were classified as productive when the CDR3 lacked stop codons and remained in frame with V and J, and all other rearrangements were classified as non-productive. CDR3 was defined by IMGT convention, running from the second conserved V-encoded cysteine to the conserved J-encoded phenylalanine. In an earlier analysis of approximately 500 of the donors, sequences lacking an unambiguous match to a single V gene segment were excluded. In an earlier analysis of approximately 500 of the donors, a V segment was called functional when productive rearrangements were above 56.7%, and segregating when the standard deviation between donors exceeded 5%. A statistical classification framework was built for diagnosing cytomegalovirus status from the catalog of TCR beta chain sequences. In a later analysis, V and J genes were assigned by comparing TCR nucleotide sequences against IMGT/GENE-DB human TR gene sequences. A later analysis assigned CDR3 sequences and most-parsimonious VDJ recombination scenarios with the TCRdist pipeline. In a later analysis, every TCR beta chain was defined by the combination of its CDR3 amino acid sequence and its V-gene family, and reads without a unique V-gene family were dropped. As a way to deal with suspected cross-contamination and a sequencing artifact, a later analysis dropped roughly 620 nucleotide sequences that were highly shared and had low generation probability. In a later analysis, a clonal expansion index for each public chain was calculated from normalized within-repertoire ranks of inferred template counts. Generation probabilities in a later analysis came from a VDJ recombination model fitted to out-of-frame rearrangements, and those results were checked against IGoR. Hypergeometric tests were used in a later analysis to score TCR-TCR, TCR-HLA and TCR-CMV co-occurrence, with a repertoire-size bias correction applied to the TCR pairs. In a later analysis, false discovery rates were estimated by permuting HLA or CMV assignments 20 times. In a later analysis, co-occurring TCRs were grouped using DBSCAN, with TCRdist sequence similarity added in when clustering inside HLA-allele-positive subsets. Repertoires with fewer than 30,000 or more than 120,000 public chains were left out of co-occurrence clustering, as were a handful of repertoires with anomalous nucleotide sharing. The table comes from immuneACCESS by way of TCRdb, which keeps in-frame sequences with V and J called. Part of the clones is missing from these tables; in studies checked, under half for an unresolved V gene and the rest for unknown reasons. The V and J calls and the clone size are those of that table, but D and trimming were determined from the DNA. For this sample, the table gives roughly 57,000 clones. The biggest ten clones account for roughly 12% of the sample.

The sample taken for sequencing was PBMCs. The chain couples TRBV2 to TRBJ2-3, with 7 bases in between that match TRBD1. This clonotype originated in a young man in good health and CMV-seropositive. The nucleotides are TGTGCCAGTAGACAGGGAGATACGCAGTATTTT. It translates as CASRQGDTQYF. Full variable domain (CDR3 extended with the reference TRBV2 and TRBJ2-3 proteins): EPEVTQTPSHQVTQMGQEVILRCVPISNHLYFYWYRQILGQKVEFLVSFYNNEISEKSEIFDDQFSVERPDGSNFTLKIRSTKLEDSAMYFCASRQGDTQYFGPGTRLTVL.